The clone carrying this T cell receptor (beta chain) was seen many times. The sample is drawn from a study of T cells in Graves' hyperthyroidism and ophthalmopathy. The CDR3 is 15 residues long. V lost 5 bases and J 6 bases, leaving 17 bases between the germline ends. Germline assignment: CDR1 MDHEN and CDR2 SYDVKM. RNA transcripts served as the template for amplifying TCR beta CDR3 regions. The TCR CDR3 was amplified in a first-round RT-PCR using the HTBI primer set. One entry per CDR3 protein results from TCRdb running MiXCR on the multiplex PCR reads. Among hundreds of thousands of distinct CDR3 sequences listed, approximately 15% were seen once.

This sequence joins TRBV28 and TRBJ2-1, with D perhaps TRBD2 (7 bases). This receptor was identified in a woman aged 40 to 49 with Graves' ophthalmopathy. Sequenced sample: blood. CDR3 sequence reads: CASSPLGGLGNEQFF. In DNA form, the CDR3 reads TGTGCCAGCAGTCCGCTGGGGGGGCTCGGCAATGAGCAGTTCTTC.